This TCR beta chain emerged from a study of technical replicates of blood from a few donors. V lost 5 bases to trimming and J lost 2 bases; unmatched junction nucleotides: 8. The CDR3 totals 15 residues. The germline V gene encodes CDR1 SQVTM and CDR2 ANQGSEA. Profiling relied on immunoSEQ multiplex PCR, and the TCRdb table lists in-frame clones only, not all of them. The data show just over 80,000 clones, with about 94% seen just once and roughly 0.38% held by the top ten. This sequence joins TRBV29-1 and TRBJ2-2; 7 positions agree with TRBD1. This receptor was taken from a human donor in good health. Sequences were obtained from T cells isolated from PBMCs. The CDR3, as DNA: TGCAGCGTTCTTGACAGGGTCCCAAACACCGGGGAGCTGTTTTTT. Its translation: CSVLDRVPNTGELFF.